This paragraph covers one T cell receptor (beta chain) sequence. The antigen is undetermined. This record belongs to a study of T cell responses to AZD1222 COVID-19 vaccine. Study results and limitations: The donor cohort was predominantly white British with a female majority, and clonal diversity may have been underestimated. Only after the peak T cell response were repertoires sampled.

Only in-frame clones appear in the TCRdb table, and some are missing; sequencing was by immunoSEQ multiplex PCR. The sample yields about 130,000 clones, more than 85% seen once. Sample: peripheral blood, taken on day 0 of AZD1222 vaccination. The clonotype originates from an adult in good health.

This chain's CDR3 is CASSPTTGAEQYF. The CDR3 DNA reads as TGTGCCAGCAGTCCAACGACAGGGGCCGAGCAGTACTTC. The rearrangement links TRBV27 to TRBJ2-7, with 8 bases identical to TRBD1. The germline V gene encodes CDR1 MNHEY and CDR2 SMNVEV (reference sequence). The CDR3 runs to 13 residues. With 5 bases clipped from V and 6 bases from J, the junction kept 6 bases outside the gene matches.